Following are 27 T cell receptor beta chains from one sample sequenced in a study of early T cells in non-severe SARS-CoV-2 infection. MiXCR, run by TCRdb on the 5' RACE reads, gives a single entry per CDR3 protein. This table holds some 81,000 distinct CDR3 sequences, 8.5% to 10% found once. The sample comprised whole blood. All receptors derive from an adult who was a healthcare worker with PCR-confirmed SARS-CoV-2 infection or an uninfected control (not recorded which).

The sample holds many counts of this clonotype. The chain combines TRBV10-3 with TRBJ1-4; possibly TRBD1 for D (6 bases). The CDR3 is 15 amino acids. Per germline, CDR1 ENHRY and CDR2 SYGVKD. V lost 6 bases and J 4 bases, leaving 15 bases between the germline ends. The CDR3 sequence is CAISQEGVVNEKLFF. CDR3 DNA sequence: TGTGCCATCAGCCAGGAGGGGGTCGTTAATGAAAAACTGTTTTTT.

The chain is built from TRBV11-2 and TRBJ2-7; D gene uncertain. Germline V gives CDR1 SGHAT, CDR2 FQNNGV. The length of the CDR3 is 13 residues. Trimming took off 3 bases at V and 7 bases at J, with 13 bases between the two ends. The CDR3 coding sequence is TGTGCCAGCAGCTTTTCTCCCAGCAGGGAGCAGTACTTC. Protein sequence: CASSFSPSREQYF.

This clonotype showed up just a few times. The rearrangement joins TRBV28 to TRBJ2-7, with 9 bases that match TRBD2. J gave up 0 bases and V 9 bases, and 6 bases lay outside the gene matches. Germline CDR1 MDHEN, CDR2 SYDVKM. This CDR3 has 14 amino acids. CDR3 region: CASRPSGTSYEQYF. The CDR3 coding sequence is TGTGCCAGTAGGCCTAGCGGGACCTCCTACGAGCAGTACTTC.

This clonotype came up many times. The chain uses TRBV7-9 and TRBJ2-2; TRBD2 matches at 12 bases. The CDR3 is 16 residues long. Unmatched junction bases numbered 7, after V lost 5 bases and J lost 6 bases. Germline CDR1 SEHNR, CDR2 FQNEAQ (reference sequence). The CDR3 region is CASSEKTSGRSGELFF. CDR3 DNA sequence: TGTGCCAGCAGCGAAAAGACTAGCGGGAGATCCGGGGAGCTGTTTTTT.

This clonotype appeared many times. The gene calls are TRBV9 and TRBJ2-5; D is ambiguous. This CDR3 is built from 14 residues. Germline values: CDR1 SGDLS, CDR2 YYNGEE. V dropped 3 bases and J dropped 5 bases, with 14 bases sitting between them. The CDR3 bases are TGTGCCAGCAGCGGAGGCGGACCGAGGGAGACCCAGTACTTC. Its protein is CASSGGGPRETQYF.

This clonotype has at least ten counts. The CDR3 nucleotides read TGTGCCAGCAGCCCCGACAGGCTAGAGAATTCACCCCTCCACTTT. Translating gives CASSPDRLENSPLHF. J is TRBJ1-6 and V is TRBV27; D possibly corresponds to TRBD1 (6 bases). Germline values: CDR1 MNHEY, CDR2 SMNVEV (reference sequence). CDR3 size: 15 residues. Trimming left V 6 bases short and J 7 bases short, with 16 bases between.

This clonotype was counted a few times. J is TRBJ2-7 and V is TRBV27, with no clear D. This CDR3 has 13 residues. Looked up from germline, CDR1 is MNHEY and CDR2 is SMNVEV (reference sequence). The V and J ends lost 5 bases and 3 bases respectively, with 11 bases between them. For the CDR3, the DNA is TGTGCCAGCAGTGATTATAAACTCTACGAGCAGTACTTC. Protein product: CASSDYKLYEQYF.

The J gene is TRBJ2-5, the V gene TRBV7-9; 7 bases agree with TRBD1. Germline CDR1 and CDR2: SEHNR and FQNEAQ (reference sequence). The CDR3 length is 15 residues. The V gene end was trimmed by 4 bases and the J gene end by 1 base; junction bases not matched to a gene: 6. The CDR3 region is CASSYTRDSQETQYF. CDR3 DNA: TGTGCCAGCAGCTACACCCGGGACAGCCAAGAGACCCAGTACTTC. The variable domain in full, with the rest retrieved from reference TRBV7-9 and TRBJ2-5, is DTGVSQNPRHKITKRGQNVTFRCDPISEHNRLYWYRQTLGQGPEFLTYFQNEAQLEKSRLLSDRFSAERPKGSFSTLEIQRTEQGDSAMYLCASSYTRDSQETQYFGPGTRLLVL.

This clonotype was recorded at least ten times. J is TRBJ2-1 and V is TRBV24-1; 7 bases align to TRBD1. The germline CDR1 and CDR2 sequences are KGHDR and SFDVKD. The CDR3 loop spans 16 amino acids. V shed 7 bases, J shed 0 bases, and the junction held 8 bases outside the gene matches. DNA of the CDR3: TGTGCCACCAGAGCTGGACAGGTGGGCTCCTACAATGAGCAGTTCTTC. It yields the protein CATRAGQVGSYNEQFF.

This clonotype turned up a few times. The chain combines TRBV7-6 with TRBJ2-5; D not certain. The CDR3 covers 12 residues. Germline lookup yields CDR1 SGHVS and CDR2 FNYEAQ. V lost 3 bases and J lost 5, with 7 bases in between. CDR3 region: CASSLRRETQYF. The CDR3 DNA reads TGTGCCAGCAGCTTGCGTCGGGAGACCCAGTACTTC.

The chain recombines TRBV11-2 with TRBJ2-2; D perhaps matches TRBD2 (6 bases). From germline, CDR1 is SGHAT and CDR2 FQNNGV. CDR3 length: 16 residues. The germline V and J ends were trimmed by 2 bases and 2 bases, with 12 bases remaining between them. The CDR3: CASSLWAGINTGELFF. Written as DNA, the CDR3 is TGTGCCAGCAGCTTATGGGCGGGAATCAACACCGGGGAGCTGTTTTTT.

V and J are TRBV28 and TRBJ2-2; 11 positions agree with TRBD2. CDR1 and CDR2 from the germline V gene are MDHEN and SYDVKM. This CDR3 comprises 16 residues. The V segment lost 6 bases and the J segment 6 bases; nucleotides outside the gene matches: 9. CDR3 nucleotides: TGTGCCAGCAGCCCCTTAGCGGGAGGGCAATCCGGGGAGCTGTTTTTT. It encodes CASSPLAGGQSGELFF. The whole variable domain, remainder taken from reference TRBV28 and TRBJ2-2, is DVKVTQSSRYLVKRTGEKVFLECVQDMDHENMFWYRQDPGLGLRLIYFSYDVKMKEKGDIPEGYSVSREKKERFSLILESASTNQTSMYLCASSPLAGGQSGELFFGEGSRLTVL.

In its sample, this clonotype was seen many times. J is TRBJ2-7 and V is TRBV28; 9 nucleotides line up with TRBD1. The CDR3 spans 14 residues. V dropped 8 bases and J dropped 6; count of bases not matched to a gene: 11. CDR1 is MDHEN and CDR2 is SYDVKM in the germline V gene. CDR3 protein: CASRYRGQRGEQYF. The CDR3 DNA reads as TGTGCCAGCCGATACAGGGGGCAACGTGGCGAGCAGTACTTC.

This clonotype was counted at least ten times. The chain recombines TRBV7-3 with TRBJ2-6; 14 bases fit TRBD2. The CDR3 contains 18 residues. Germline values: CDR1 SGHTA, CDR2 FQGTGA. V was clipped by 4 bases and J by 3 bases; unmatched bases: 5. CDR3 sequence reads: CASSWGLAGVGGANVLTF. CDR3 nucleotide sequence: TGTGCCAGCAGCTGGGGACTAGCGGGAGTAGGTGGGGCCAACGTCCTGACTTTC.

The chain couples TRBV3-1 to TRBJ1-1; D not resolved. This CDR3 region has 11 residues. Per the germline V gene, CDR1 is LGHDT and CDR2 is YNNKEL (reference sequence). V was shortened by 7 bases and J by 9 bases, with 12 bases between the two germline ends. The chain's CDR3 is CASTQWGKAFF. The CDR3 DNA is TGTGCCAGCACGCAGTGGGGAAAAGCTTTCTTT. Drawing the rest from reference TRBV3-1 and TRBJ1-1, the complete variable domain is DTAVSQTPKYLVTQMGNDKSIKCEQNLGHDTMYWYKQDSKKFLKIMFSYNNKELIINETVPNRFSPKSPDKAHLNLHINSLELGDSAVYFCASTQWGKAFFGQGTRLTVV.

There are a few counts of this clonotype. The rearrangement uses TRBV2 and TRBJ2-3, with 9 nucleotides matching TRBD2. V was pared by 1 base and J by 2 bases, with 7 bases of the junction left unmatched. The CDR3 sequence is 17 residues long. CDR1 SNHLY and CDR2 FYNNEI come from the germline V gene. DNA for the CDR3: TGTGCCAGCAGTGAAGGGGCTAGCGGGGATCCCACAGATACGCAGTATTTT. It is translated as CASSEGASGDPTDTQYF.

This clonotype was found many times. The CDR3 DNA sequence: TGCAGTGCCACAGGGCGGAATGAGCAGTTCTTC. It is translated as CSATGRNEQFF. This chain uses TRBV20-1 with TRBJ2-1, with a tentative D call TRBD1 (6 bases). Germline V gene lookup returns CDR1 DFQATT and CDR2 SNEGSKA (reference sequence). V was shortened by 6 bases and J by 7 bases, with 10 bases between the two germline ends. The CDR3 totals 11 residues.

This chain connects TRBV7-2 to TRBJ2-1; D ambiguous. The CDR3 loop spans 12 amino acids. Germline CDR1 reads SGHTA; CDR2 reads FQGNSA. V lost 10 bases and J lost 5, with 12 bases in between. CDR3 in DNA: TGTGCCATTCTGCTGTTAAACAATGAGCAGTTCTTC. This codes for CAILLLNNEQFF.

This clonotype was detected only a few times. The chain combines TRBV29-1 with TRBJ1-1, with 10 bases fitting TRBD1. Germline V gene sequence: CDR1 SQVTM, CDR2 ANQGSEA. J was trimmed by 10 bases and V by 8 bases; bases with no gene match: 7. This CDR3 contains 11 residues. For the CDR3, the DNA is TGCAGCTCGGGACAGGGGAGAACAGCTTTCTTT. The encoded protein is CSSGQGRTAFF.

The CDR3 loop is CSARGLAGSSYEQYF. In DNA, the CDR3 is TGCAGTGCTAGGGGACTAGCCGGTAGCTCCTACGAGCAGTACTTC. The rearrangement links TRBV20-1 to TRBJ2-7, with 9 bases aligning to TRBD2. Germline-derived CDR1 and CDR2 are DFQATT and SNEGSKA (reference sequence). The V segment lost 3 bases and the J segment 0 bases; nucleotides outside the gene matches: 6. There are 15 residues in the CDR3.

The chain couples TRBV20-1 to TRBJ2-7; TRBD2 is a possible D gene (5 bases). V lost 3 bases, J lost 5 bases, and 11 bases lay in between. Germline V CDR1 and CDR2: DFQATT, SNEGSKA (reference sequence). The CDR3 is 12 residues long. The CDR3 DNA sequence: TGCAGTGCTAGCGGGATTAACCACGAGCAGTACTTC. It encodes CSASGINHEQYF.

The rearrangement uses TRBV4-1 and TRBJ1-6; unclear D gene. The V end was cut by 1 base, the J end by 9 bases, with 19 bases between. Germline loops: CDR1 MGHRA, CDR2 YSYEKL. The CDR3 totals 17 residues. The CDR3 is CASSQANGEGSGSPLHF. The CDR3 DNA is TGCGCCAGCAGCCAAGCGAATGGGGAGGGTAGCGGTTCACCCCTCCACTTT.

V and J are TRBV6-2 or TRBV6-3 and TRBJ2-7, with TRBD2 matching over 12 bases. The CDR3 spans 15 residues. J was trimmed by 5 bases and V by 5 bases; bases with no gene match: 7. Germline lookup yields CDR1 MNHEY and CDR2 SVGEGT. CDR3: CASSHFGLAGNEQYF. For the CDR3, the DNA is TGTGCCAGCAGTCATTTCGGACTAGCGGGAAACGAGCAGTACTTC.

This clonotype was detected a few times. This rearrangement joins TRBV5-4 to TRBJ2-3, with TRBD2 matching over 7 bases. J lost 4 bases, V lost 5 bases, and 4 bases had no gene match. The germline CDR1 and CDR2 sequences are SGHNT and YYREEE (reference sequence). The CDR3 is 13 residues long. CDR3 nucleotides: TGTGCCAGCAGGGAGGGAGGGGCAGATACGCAGTATTTT. Its protein is CASREGGADTQYF.

This sequence joins TRBV6-5 and TRBJ2-1; either TRBD1 or TRBD2 may supply D (6 bases each). The CDR3 has 14 residues. The V and J ends lost 7 bases and 1 base respectively, with 11 bases between them. Germline V gene sequence: CDR1 MNHEY, CDR2 SVGAGI. The CDR3 bases are TGTGCCAGCAATCGAGGGGGGTCCTACAATGAGCAGTTCTTC. Translating it yields CASNRGGSYNEQFF.

This chain joins TRBV6-5 and TRBJ1-2; D unresolved. Germline CDR1 and CDR2: MNHEY and SVGAGI. The CDR3 has 11 residues. V was trimmed by 6 bases and J by 4 bases, leaving 6 bases between them. CDR3 sequence: CASRNIYGYTF. CDR3 bases: TGTGCCAGCAGAAATATCTATGGCTACACCTTC.

The V call is TRBV9, the J call TRBJ2-2; D is perhaps TRBD1 or TRBD2 (7 bases each). Trimming stripped 4 bases from V and 3 bases from J, with 16 bases between. The V gene's germline CDR1 is SGDLS and CDR2 YYNGEE. This CDR3 region has 16 residues. The CDR3, as DNA: TGTGCCAGCAGCCCTACAGGGGAGGGTTACACCGGGGAGCTGTTTTTT. Translation: CASSPTGEGYTGELFF.